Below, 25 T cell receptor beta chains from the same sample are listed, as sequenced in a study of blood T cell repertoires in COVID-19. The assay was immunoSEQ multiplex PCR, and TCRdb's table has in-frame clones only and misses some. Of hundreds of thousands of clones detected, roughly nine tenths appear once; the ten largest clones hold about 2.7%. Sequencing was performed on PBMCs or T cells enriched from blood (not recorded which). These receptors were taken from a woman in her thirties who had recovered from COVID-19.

The CDR3 reads CATSRDRQNTEAFF. The CDR3 DNA follows: TGTGCCACCAGCAGAGACAGACAGAACACTGAAGCTTTCTTT. V usage is TRBV15 and J usage is TRBJ1-1; D is unclear. This CDR3 region has 14 residues. CDR1 and CDR2 (germline): LNHNV, YYDKDF (reference sequence). The germline V and J ends were trimmed by 0 bases and 1 base, with 6 bases remaining between them.

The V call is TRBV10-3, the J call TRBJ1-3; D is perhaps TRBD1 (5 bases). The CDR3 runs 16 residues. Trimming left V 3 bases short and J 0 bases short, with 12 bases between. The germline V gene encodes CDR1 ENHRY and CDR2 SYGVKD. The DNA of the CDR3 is TGTGCCATCAGTGACCTGACAGCCAACTCTGGAAACACCATATATTTT. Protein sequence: CAISDLTANSGNTIYF.

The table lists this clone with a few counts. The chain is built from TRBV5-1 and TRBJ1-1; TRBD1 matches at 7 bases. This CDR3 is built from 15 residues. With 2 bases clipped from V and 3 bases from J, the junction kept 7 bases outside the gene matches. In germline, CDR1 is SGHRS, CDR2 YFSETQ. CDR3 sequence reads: CASSFAGQGDTEAFF. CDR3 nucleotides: TGCGCCAGCAGCTTTGCTGGGCAGGGGGACACTGAAGCTTTCTTT.

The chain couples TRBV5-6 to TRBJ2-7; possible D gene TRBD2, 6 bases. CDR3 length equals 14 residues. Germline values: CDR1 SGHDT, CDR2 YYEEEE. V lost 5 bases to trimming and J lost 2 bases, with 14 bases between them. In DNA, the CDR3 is TGTGCCAGCAGTCTCGGAGGGCTAGCCTACGAGCAGTACTTC. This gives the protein CASSLGGLAYEQYF.

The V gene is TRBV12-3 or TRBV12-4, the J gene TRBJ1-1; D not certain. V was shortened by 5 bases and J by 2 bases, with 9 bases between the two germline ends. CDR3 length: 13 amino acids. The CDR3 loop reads CASSPRKNTEAFF. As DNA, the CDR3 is TGTGCCAGCAGTCCGAGGAAAAACACTGAAGCTTTCTTT.

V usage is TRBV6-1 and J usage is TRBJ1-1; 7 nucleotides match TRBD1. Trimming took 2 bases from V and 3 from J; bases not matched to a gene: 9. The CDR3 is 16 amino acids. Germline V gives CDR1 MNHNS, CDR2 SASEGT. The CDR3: CASSEHPDRCYTEAFF. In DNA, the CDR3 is TGTGCCAGCAGTGAACACCCGGACAGGTGTTACACTGAAGCTTTCTTT.

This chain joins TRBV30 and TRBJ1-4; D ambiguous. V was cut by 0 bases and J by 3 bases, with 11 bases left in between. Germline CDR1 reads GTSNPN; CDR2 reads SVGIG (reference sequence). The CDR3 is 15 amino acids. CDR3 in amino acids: CAWSVARAANEKLFF. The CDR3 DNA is TGTGCCTGGAGTGTCGCGAGGGCTGCTAATGAAAAACTGTTTTTT.

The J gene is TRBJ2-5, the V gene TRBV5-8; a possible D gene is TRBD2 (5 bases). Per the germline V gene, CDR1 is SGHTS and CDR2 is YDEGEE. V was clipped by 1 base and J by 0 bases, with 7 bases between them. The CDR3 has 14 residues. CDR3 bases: TGTGCCAGCAGCTTGACGGGGTACCAAGAGACCCAGTACTTC. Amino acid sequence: CASSLTGYQETQYF.

In DNA, the CDR3 is TGCGCCAGCAGCTTTGGGGACAGTCTCTCCTACGAGCAGTACTTC. Its translation: CASSFGDSLSYEQYF. V gene TRBV5-1 combines with J gene TRBJ2-7, with TRBD1 matching 7 bases. CDR3 length equals 15 residues. Losses at the gene ends were 2 bases for V and 0 bases for J; bases not matched to a gene: 5. CDR1 is SGHRS and CDR2 is YFSETQ in the germline V gene.

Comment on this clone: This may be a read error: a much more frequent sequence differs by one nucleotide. The DNA for the CDR3 is TGTGCCAGCAGCCCGAGACAGGACTATGGCTACACCTTC. Translated: CASSPRQDYGYTF. The chain links TRBV5-4 to TRBJ1-2; perhaps TRBD1 as D (6 bases). V was clipped by 4 bases and J by 3 bases, with 10 bases between them. Germline V gives CDR1 SGHNT, CDR2 YYREEE (reference sequence). The CDR3 is made up of 13 amino acids.

The CDR3 is CASSHMGGDEQFF. The CDR3, as DNA: TGTGCCAGCAGCCATATGGGGGGGGATGAGCAGTTCTTC. The V gene is TRBV3-1 (or the pseudogene TRBV3-2), the J gene TRBJ2-1; 7 bases agree with TRBD2. The CDR3 has 13 residues. With V trimmed by 3 bases and J by 8 bases, 4 bases remained unmatched. The germline gives CDR1 LGHDT, CDR2 YNNKEL (reference sequence).

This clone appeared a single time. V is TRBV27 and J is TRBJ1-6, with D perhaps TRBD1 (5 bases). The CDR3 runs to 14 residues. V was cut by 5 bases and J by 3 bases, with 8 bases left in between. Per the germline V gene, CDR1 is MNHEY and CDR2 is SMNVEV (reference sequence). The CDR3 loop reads CASSPGLYNSPLHF. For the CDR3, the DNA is TGTGCCAGCAGTCCGGGACTCTATAATTCACCCCTCCACTTT.

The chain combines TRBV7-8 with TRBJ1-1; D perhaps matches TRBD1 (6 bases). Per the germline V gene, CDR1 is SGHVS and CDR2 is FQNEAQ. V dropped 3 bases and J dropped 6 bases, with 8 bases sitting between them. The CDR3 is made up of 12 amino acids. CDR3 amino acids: CASSFRGAEAFF. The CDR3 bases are TGTGCCAGCAGCTTCAGGGGTGCTGAAGCTTTCTTT.

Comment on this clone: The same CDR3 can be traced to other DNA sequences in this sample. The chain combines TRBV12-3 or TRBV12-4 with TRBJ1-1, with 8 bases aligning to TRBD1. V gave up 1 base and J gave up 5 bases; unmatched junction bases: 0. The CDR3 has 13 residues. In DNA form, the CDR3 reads TGTGCCAGCAGTTTAGACAGGGGGACTGAAGCTTTCTTT. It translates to CASSLDRGTEAFF.

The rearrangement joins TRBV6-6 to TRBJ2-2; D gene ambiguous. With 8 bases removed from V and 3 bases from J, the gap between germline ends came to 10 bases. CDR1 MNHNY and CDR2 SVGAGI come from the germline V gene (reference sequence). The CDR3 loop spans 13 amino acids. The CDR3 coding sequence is TGTGCCAGCTCCCTGGGCCACACCGGGGAGCTGTTTTTT. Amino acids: CASSLGHTGELFF.

CDR3 in amino acids: CATSRAPTDTQYF. The CDR3 nucleotides are TGTGCCACCAGCAGAGCCCCGACAGATACGCAGTATTTT. This chain joins TRBV15 and TRBJ2-3, with D uncertain. CDR1 and CDR2 from the germline V gene are LNHNV and YYDKDF (reference sequence). The CDR3 totals 13 residues. Trimming stripped 1 base from V and 3 bases from J, with 5 bases between.

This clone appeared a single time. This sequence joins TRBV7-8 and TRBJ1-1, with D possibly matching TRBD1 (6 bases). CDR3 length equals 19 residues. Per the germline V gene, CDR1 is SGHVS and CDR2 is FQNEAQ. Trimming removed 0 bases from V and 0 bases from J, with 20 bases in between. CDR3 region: CASSLAWAGEKLVNTEAFF. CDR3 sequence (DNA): TGTGCCAGCAGCTTAGCGTGGGCAGGGGAAAAGTTGGTGAACACTGAAGCTTTCTTT.

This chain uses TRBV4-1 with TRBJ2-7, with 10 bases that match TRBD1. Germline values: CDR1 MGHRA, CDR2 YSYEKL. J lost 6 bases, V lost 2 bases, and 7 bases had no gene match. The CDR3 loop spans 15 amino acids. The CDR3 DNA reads TGCGCCAGCAGCCAAAGGGGGGGGGACAGGGGCGAGCAGTACTTC. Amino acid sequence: CASSQRGGDRGEQYF.

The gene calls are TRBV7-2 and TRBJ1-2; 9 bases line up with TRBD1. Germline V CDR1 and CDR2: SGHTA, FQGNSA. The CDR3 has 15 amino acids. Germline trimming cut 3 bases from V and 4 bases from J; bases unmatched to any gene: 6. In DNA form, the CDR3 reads TGTGCCAGCAGCTTCTCCGGGACAGGGATCTATGGCTACACCTTC. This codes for CASSFSGTGIYGYTF.

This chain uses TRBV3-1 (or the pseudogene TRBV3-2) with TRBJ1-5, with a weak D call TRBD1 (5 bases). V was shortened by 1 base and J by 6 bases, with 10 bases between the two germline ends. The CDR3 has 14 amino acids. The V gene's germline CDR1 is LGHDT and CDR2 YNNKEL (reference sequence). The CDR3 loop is CASSQGGAIQPQHF. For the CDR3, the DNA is TGTGCCAGCAGCCAAGGTGGGGCGATTCAGCCCCAGCATTTT.

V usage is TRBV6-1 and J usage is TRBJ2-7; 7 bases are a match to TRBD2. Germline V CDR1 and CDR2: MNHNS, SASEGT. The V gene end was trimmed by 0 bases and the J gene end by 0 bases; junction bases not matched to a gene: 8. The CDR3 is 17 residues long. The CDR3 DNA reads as TGTGCCAGCAGTGAAGCCCCTTCTAGCGGTACCTCCTACGAGCAGTACTTC. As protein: CASSEAPSSGTSYEQYF.

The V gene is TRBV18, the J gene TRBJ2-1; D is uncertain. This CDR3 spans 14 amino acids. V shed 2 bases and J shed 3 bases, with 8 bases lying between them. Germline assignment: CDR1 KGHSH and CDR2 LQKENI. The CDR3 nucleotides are TGTGCCAGCTCACCAAGCGAAATCTACAATGAGCAGTTCTTC. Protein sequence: CASSPSEIYNEQFF.

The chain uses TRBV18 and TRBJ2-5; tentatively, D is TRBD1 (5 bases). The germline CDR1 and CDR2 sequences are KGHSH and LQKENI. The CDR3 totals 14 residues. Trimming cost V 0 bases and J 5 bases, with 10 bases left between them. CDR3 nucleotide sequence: TGTGCCAGCTCACCACCGTCAGGGATGGAGACCCAGTACTTC. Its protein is CASSPPSGMETQYF.

The CDR3 sequence is CASSLAGEGGYTF. CDR3 DNA sequence: TGTGCCAGCAGTTTGGCAGGGGAGGGTGGCTACACCTTC. V usage is TRBV28 and J usage is TRBJ1-2, with TRBD1 as a possible D gene (6 bases). The V end lost 3 bases, the J end lost 7 bases, and 12 bases lay between the germline ends. The CDR3 is made up of 13 amino acids. The germline CDR1 and CDR2 sequences are MDHEN and SYDVKM.

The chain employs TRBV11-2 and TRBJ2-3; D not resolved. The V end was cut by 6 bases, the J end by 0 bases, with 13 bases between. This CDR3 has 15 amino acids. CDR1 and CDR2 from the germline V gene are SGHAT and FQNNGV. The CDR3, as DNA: TGTGCCAGCAGTCCCGACTCATCTAGCACAGATACGCAGTATTTT. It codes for CASSPDSSSTDTQYF.